Sequencing of this TCR beta chain was carried out in a study of blood T cell repertoires in COVID-19. At the level of the study: The origin of the acute and convalescent COVID-19 samples was the United States, Italy and Spain. PBMCs, B-cell-depleted T cells, or T cells provided the cDNA or gDNA that made up the material.

This clone has only one observation. Germline loops: CDR1 SGHVS, CDR2 FNYEAQ. There are 17 residues in the CDR3. V lost 1 base and J lost 2; bases outside the gene matches: 5. Using immunoSEQ multiplex PCR, the repertoire was profiled, and TCRdb retains in-frame clones only, with some absent. The sample holds about 55,000 clones, approximately 90% seen once. V and J are TRBV7-6 and TRBJ2-2; 9 nucleotides match TRBD1. Input material: peripheral blood. This receptor was identified in a man at least 80 years old with acute or convalescent COVID-19. The CDR3 is CASSLVPGQGNTGELFF. The CDR3 region has the DNA TGTGCCAGCAGCTTAGTGCCGGGACAGGGAAACACCGGGGAGCTGTTTTTT.